This is a list of T cell receptor beta chains from one sample in a study of blood T cells in healthy people across ages. Each CDR3 protein is one row after TCRdb ran MiXCR on the 5' RACE reads. The sample has around 600,000 distinct CDR3 sequences, under 55% seen once. The material sequenced was blood. These receptors all come from an older man in good health. CDR3s leave out the opening cysteine and the closing phenylalanine or tryptophan. The order of the fields is clone size, J gene, V gene, CDR3 protein. Clone size is not always given. Where it is, it says once, few, many or a class for expanded clones.

- - TRBV20-1 SARDISRGTYEQY
- TRBJ2-3 TRBV30 AWSVGRKVDTQY
many TRBJ1-2 TRBV20-1 SAPWRSNYGYT
- TRBJ2-2 TRBV29-1 SVDGGRNTGELF
- TRBJ1-1 TRBV6-5 TSSYSLEAEAF
- TRBJ1-4 TRBV29-1 SVDGGNEKLF
few TRBJ1-2 TRBV12-3/TRBV12-4 ASSQGVNYGYT
many TRBJ2-5 TRBV6-5 ASSYSYTGTQY
- TRBJ2-2 TRBV20-1 SARNSWDTGELF
few TRBJ2-7 TRBV20-1 SARSGGPYEQY
- TRBJ2-3 TRBV24-1 ATSGTFMDTQY
- TRBJ2-5 TRBV29-1 SVVGTPEHKTQY
- TRBJ2-2 TRBV7-2 ASRQGEAGELF
many TRBJ2-6 TRBV6-6 ASNSGANVLT
- TRBJ1-1 TRBV30 AWSDGVNTEAF
few TRBJ1-3 TRBV6-5 ASTQGPGNTIY
- TRBJ2-6 TRBV5-1 ASSWDTISGANVLT
few TRBJ2-1 TRBV7-2 ASSFGGGFYNEQF
few TRBJ1-1 TRBV29-1 SVRPGDAEAF
few TRBJ2-7 TRBV7-2 ASSKDRWRGDSYEQY
- TRBJ2-6 TRBV12-3/TRBV12-4 ASSARGGGANVLT
- TRBJ1-6 TRBV6-2/TRBV6-3 ASGREVVH
- TRBJ2-1 TRBV7-2 ASSLIQSSNYNEQF
- TRBJ2-2 TRBV9 ASSGGRTSTGELF
- TRBJ2-1 TRBV4-2 ASSQVMASGSIYNEQF
- TRBJ1-2 TRBV10-3 AISESGGLPNYGYT
- TRBJ2-2 TRBV7-2 ASSLGQGYTGELF
- TRBJ2-7 TRBV20-1 SARFDPSSYEQY
- TRBJ2-7 TRBV6-2/TRBV6-3 ASSYGSGQGHYEQY
- TRBJ2-7 TRBV7-2 ASSALWASEQY
- TRBJ1-4 TRBV3-1 ASSQDIRGRPNEKLF
few TRBJ2-1 TRBV7-2 ASSEASAKQF
- TRBJ2-3 TRBV24-1 ATKPGQGLTDTQY
few TRBJ1-2 TRBV27 ASSLRQTGVYGYT
- TRBJ2-2 TRBV28 ASNSGGQGVFGELF
- - TRBV21-1 ASSPGGDTYEQY
- TRBJ1-4 TRBV20-1 SARPSGAHEKLF
- TRBJ2-3 TRBV4-2 ASSQEPTDTQY
- TRBJ2-7 TRBV7-2 ASSSHPTGTLSYEQY
- TRBJ2-5 TRBV7-2 ASRGPGDYNEQY
- TRBJ2-5 TRBV5-5 ASSLWDQETQY
- TRBJ2-3 TRBV7-9 AGRGGVIDTQY
once TRBJ2-1 TRBV20-1 SAPPAFSYNEQF
many TRBJ2-7 TRBV6-2/TRBV6-3 ASSSQIGTVSSYEQY
- TRBJ2-7 TRBV5-1 ASSWGQGENEQY
- TRBJ2-1 TRBV24-1 ATSDPHGTGNNEQF
- TRBJ1-5 TRBV20-1 SARDSGQGGHQPQH
few TRBJ1-4 TRBV7-9 ASSPDGGTRNEKLF
- TRBJ2-1 TRBV6-5 ASSSPGLANDEQF
few TRBJ2-5 TRBV5-4 ASRREGETETQY
- TRBJ2-1 TRBV20-1 SALAPDMGHNEQF
- TRBJ2-5 TRBV18 ASSPNWGQGPTEQY
few TRBJ2-7 TRBV10-3 AISSGGADSYEQY
- TRBJ1-1 TRBV30 AWSIGTWGEAF